Following are 7 T cell receptor beta chains from one sample sequenced in a study of control samples from healthy donors and cancer patients. Repertoires were generated with immunoSEQ multiplex PCR, while TCRdb's copy carries only in-frame clones and drops some. The table has about 160,000 clones, just under 95% seen once. Sample: blood. These receptors originate from a middle-aged woman in good health.

The rearrangement joins TRBV9 to TRBJ2-1; D gene uncertain. CDR3 length: 18 amino acids. The V and J ends lost 4 bases and 0 bases respectively, with 20 bases between them. Germline CDR1 reads SGDLS; CDR2 reads YYNGEE. In DNA, the CDR3 is TGTGCCAGCAGCTCTGCGCCCAAGGGTTTAGGCTCCTACAATGAGCAGTTCTTC. Amino acids: CASSSAPKGLGSYNEQFF.

The chain joins TRBV7-5 to TRBJ1-2. TRBV7-5 is tagged as a pseudogene. CDR3 length equals 12 residues. The CDR3: CARSFGGYGYTF. The CDR3 DNA is TGTGCCAGAAGCTTCGGGGGATATGGCTACACCTTC.

The chain links TRBV12-3 or TRBV12-4 to TRBJ2-7; 7 bases match TRBD2. The V gene end was trimmed by 5 bases and the J gene end by 7 bases; junction bases not matched to a gene: 8. This CDR3 is built from 13 residues. CDR3 DNA: TGTGCCAGCAGTCCCGGGAGGTCTGGGGAGCAGTACTTC. Its translation: CASSPGRSGEQYF.

V is TRBV19 and J is TRBJ1-5; D might be TRBD1 (6 bases). Germline CDR1 is LNHDA and CDR2 is SQIVND (reference sequence). This CDR3 spans 14 amino acids. V lost 7 bases and J 5 bases, leaving 15 bases between the germline ends. Written as DNA, the CDR3 is TGTGCCAGTAATCTAGGGGGGAGGCATCAGCCCCAGCATTTT. It yields the protein CASNLGGRHQPQHF.

As DNA, the CDR3 is TGTGCCAGCAGTCGAGGGTTTGGCGGCTACACCTTC. Its protein is CASSRGFGGYTF. The V and J genes are TRBV6-5 and TRBJ1-2; D is undetermined. The CDR3 has 12 amino acids. Germline V gene sequence: CDR1 MNHEY, CDR2 SVGAGI. Trimming took off 5 bases at V and 8 bases at J, with 12 bases between the two ends.

The V call is TRBV5-6, the J call TRBJ2-7; a weak D match, TRBD2 (6 bases). The CDR3 spans 12 residues. Trimming pared 4 bases from V and 3 bases from J, leaving 8 bases between. Germline-derived CDR1 and CDR2 are SGHDT and YYEEEE. CDR3 sequence (DNA): TGTGCCAGCAGCGGGGGGTTCTACGAGCAGTACTTC. It is translated as CASSGGFYEQYF.

This sequence joins TRBV6-5 and TRBJ2-3; 10 bases are shared with TRBD1. Germline trimming cut 10 bases from V and 4 bases from J; bases unmatched to any gene: 8. The CDR3 is 14 amino acids. Germline V gene lookup returns CDR1 MNHEY and CDR2 SVGAGI. CDR3 DNA sequence: TGTGCCACGTCCGGGGACAGGGGTGCAGATACGCAGTATTTT. Encoded protein: CATSGDRGADTQYF.